The rows below give T cell receptor beta chains drawn from one sample of a study of T cell responses to AZD1222 COVID-19 vaccine. Some clones are missing from TCRdb's copy, which holds only in-frame ones; the method was immunoSEQ multiplex PCR. The table includes about 140,000 clones, about 90% detected once. The sequencing used peripheral blood, collected 28 days after the second dose of the MenACWY control vaccine. The receptors shown here come from an adult who received the MenACWY meningococcal vaccine as a control. The conserved cysteine and the conserved F or W are not part of the CDR3 here. Clone size is given for some rows only: seen once, a few or many times, or a class if the clone is expanded.

.	TRBJ1-2	TRBV9	ASSVGGQASNYGYT
.	TRBJ2-5	TRBV14	ASSQILGVVETQY
.	TRBJ1-6	TRBV2	ASRGTNNSPLH
.	TRBJ1-5	TRBV24-1	ATGDSAYSNQPQH
.	TRBJ1-1	TRBV28	ASSFLTEAF
.	TRBJ2-1	TRBV7-7	ASSLTSLGSHEQF
.	TRBJ2-5	TRBV7-2	ASSLRLAGGLGETQY
.	TRBJ2-7	TRBV7-2	ASSLANYEQY
.	TRBJ2-2	TRBV28	ASSLGYTGELF
.	TRBJ1-1	TRBV28	ASKRQGVEAF
.	TRBJ2-3	TRBV5-6	ASSLAASRPSTDTQY
.	TRBJ2-1	TRBV13	ASSQTGTSNYNEQF
once	TRBJ2-5	TRBV12-3/TRBV12-4	ASSLTGTETQY
.	TRBJ1-5	TRBV14	ASSHGHNQPQH
.	TRBJ2-1	TRBV7-2	ASSMTSGSYINEQF
.	TRBJ1-4	TRBV4-3	ASSQDWGRNEKLF
.	TRBJ2-7	TRBV28	ASSFSGAHYEQY
once	TRBJ1-2	TRBV28	ASSLGGGYT
.	TRBJ2-3	TRBV6-4	ASKRCRGLSTDTQY
.	TRBJ2-1	TRBV18	ASSPGQGRNEQF
.	TRBJ1-1	TRBV5-1	ASSVDKSRGTEAF
.	TRBJ1-4	TRBV3-1/TRBV3-2	ASSQMAGPNEKLF
.	TRBJ1-4	TRBV11-2	ASSIGQPEKLF
.	TRBJ1-5	TRBV28	ASRLAGGGQPQH
.	TRBJ2-7	TRBV3-1/TRBV3-2	ASSRSRVSDEQY
.	TRBJ1-5	TRBV27	ASSLMGDQPQH
once	TRBJ2-7	TRBV28	ASTSGSYEQY
.	TRBJ2-7	TRBV6-2/TRBV6-3	ASSATRGSSYEQY
few	TRBJ2-7	TRBV6-5	ASSIGPTYEQY
.	TRBJ2-6	TRBV19	ASRQGTGANVLT
.	TRBJ1-6	TRBV3-1/TRBV3-2	ASSQESGSPLH
.	TRBJ2-5	TRBV7-2	ASSLASLGTETQY
.	TRBJ2-3	TRBV4-3	ASSRQLTGGDTQY
.	TRBJ2-7	TRBV5-1	ASSLAPGGGEQY
.	TRBJ2-3	TRBV20-1	SGGLTDTQY
.	TRBJ2-5	TRBV5-1	ASTGTGGAYQETQY
.	TRBJ1-5	TRBV28	ASIAADQPQH
.	TRBJ2-5	TRBV7-2	ASSPGQGGGTQY
.	TRBJ1-1	TRBV2	ASSKQGPINTEAF
.	TRBJ2-1	TRBV6-2/TRBV6-3	ASSYSTGGFFNEQF
few	TRBJ2-7	TRBV6-5	ASSYGGTSYEQY
once	TRBJ1-3	TRBV6-2/TRBV6-3	ASSYGGTISGNTIY
.	TRBJ2-3	TRBV5-1	ASSLDLVDTQY
.	TRBJ2-7	TRBV4-1	ASSQDRTGIYEQY
.	TRBJ2-7	TRBV28	ASSLAGQGIHEQY
.	TRBJ2-1	TRBV6-2/TRBV6-3	ASSLIVGDEQF
.	TRBJ1-4	TRBV7-9	ASSLGGTDNEKLF
.	TRBJ1-1	TRBV27	ASSLTYWDRGLAF
once	TRBJ1-1	TRBV12-3/TRBV12-4	ASTLSTEAF